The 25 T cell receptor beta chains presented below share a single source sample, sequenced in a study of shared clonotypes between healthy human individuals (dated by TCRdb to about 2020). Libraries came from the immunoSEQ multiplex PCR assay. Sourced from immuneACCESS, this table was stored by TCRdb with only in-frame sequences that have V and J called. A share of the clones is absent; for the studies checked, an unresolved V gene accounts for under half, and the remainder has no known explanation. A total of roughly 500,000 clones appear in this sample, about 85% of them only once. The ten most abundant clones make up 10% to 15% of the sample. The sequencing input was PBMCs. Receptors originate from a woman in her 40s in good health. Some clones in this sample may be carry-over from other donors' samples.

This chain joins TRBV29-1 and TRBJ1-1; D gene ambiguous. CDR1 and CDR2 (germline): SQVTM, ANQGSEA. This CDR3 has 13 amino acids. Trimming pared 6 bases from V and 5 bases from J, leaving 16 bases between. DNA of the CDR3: TGCAGCGTCACGAGTGGTGGTGATACTGAAGCTTTCTTT. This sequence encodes CSVTSGGDTEAFF.

CDR3 DNA: TGTGCCAGCAGCACCGGACAGGGCCACTCTGGAAACACCATATATTTT. Its translation: CASSTGQGHSGNTIYF. The chain carries TRBV28 and TRBJ1-3, with TRBD1 matching over 8 bases. V gave up 6 bases and J gave up 0 bases; unmatched junction bases: 7. This CDR3 spans 16 amino acids. CDR1 and CDR2 (germline): MDHEN, SYDVKM.

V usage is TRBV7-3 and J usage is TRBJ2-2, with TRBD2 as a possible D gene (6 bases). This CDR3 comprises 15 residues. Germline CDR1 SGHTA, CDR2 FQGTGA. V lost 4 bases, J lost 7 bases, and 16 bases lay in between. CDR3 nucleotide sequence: TGTGCCAGCAGCTACGGGGGTGCGTCAGGCGGGGAGCTGTTTTTT. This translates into CASSYGGASGGELFF.

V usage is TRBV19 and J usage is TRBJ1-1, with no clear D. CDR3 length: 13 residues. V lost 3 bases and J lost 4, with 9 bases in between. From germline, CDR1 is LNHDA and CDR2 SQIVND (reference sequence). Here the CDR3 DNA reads TGTGCCAGTAGTATCTCCTCCTTCACTGAAGCTTTCTTT. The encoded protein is CASSISSFTEAFF.

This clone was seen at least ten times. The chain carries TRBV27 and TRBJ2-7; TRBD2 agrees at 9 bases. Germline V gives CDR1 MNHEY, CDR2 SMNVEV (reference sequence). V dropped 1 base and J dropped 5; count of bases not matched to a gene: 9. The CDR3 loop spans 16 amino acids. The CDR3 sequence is CASSLYSRLAGNEQYF. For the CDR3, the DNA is TGTGCCAGCAGTTTATACTCACGGCTAGCGGGAAACGAGCAGTACTTC.

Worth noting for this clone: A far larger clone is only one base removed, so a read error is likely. CDR3 region: CASSGRVAGPAKNIQYF. In DNA form, the CDR3 reads TGTGCCAGCAGTGGACGGGTAGCGGGACCAGCCAAAAACATTCAGTACTTC. The V gene is TRBV25-1, the J gene TRBJ2-4, with TRBD2 identical over 8 bases. Losses at the gene ends were 4 bases for V and 0 bases for J; bases not matched to a gene: 8. The V gene's germline CDR1 is MGHDK and CDR2 SYGVNS. This CDR3 is built from 17 residues.

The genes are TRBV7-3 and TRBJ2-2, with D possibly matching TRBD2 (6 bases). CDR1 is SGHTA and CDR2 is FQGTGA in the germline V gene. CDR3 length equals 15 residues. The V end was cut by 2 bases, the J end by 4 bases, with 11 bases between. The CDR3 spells CASSLSGTATGELFF. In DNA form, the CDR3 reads TGTGCCAGCAGCTTATCCGGGACTGCCACCGGGGAGCTGTTTTTT.

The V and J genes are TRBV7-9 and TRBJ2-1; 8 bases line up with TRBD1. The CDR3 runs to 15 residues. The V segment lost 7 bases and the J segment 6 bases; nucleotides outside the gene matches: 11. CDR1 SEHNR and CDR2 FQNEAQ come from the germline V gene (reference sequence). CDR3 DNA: TGTGCCAGCATCAAAAGGGACAGGACCCCCAATGAGCAGTTCTTC. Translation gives CASIKRDRTPNEQFF.

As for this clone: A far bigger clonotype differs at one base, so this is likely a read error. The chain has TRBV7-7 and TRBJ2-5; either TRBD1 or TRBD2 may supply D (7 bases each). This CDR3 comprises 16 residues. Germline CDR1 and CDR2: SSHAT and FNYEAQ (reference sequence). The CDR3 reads CASGLAWGGGLETQYF. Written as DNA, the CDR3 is TGTGCTAGCGGCTTAGCGTGGGGAGGGGGCCTGGAGACCCAGTACTTC.

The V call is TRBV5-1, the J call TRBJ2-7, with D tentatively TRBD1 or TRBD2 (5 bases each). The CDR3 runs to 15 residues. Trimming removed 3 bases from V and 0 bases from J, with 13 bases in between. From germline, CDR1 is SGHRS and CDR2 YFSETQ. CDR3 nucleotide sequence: TGCGCCAGCAGCTCCTCCGGGACGGTCTCCTACGAGCAGTACTTC. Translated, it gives CASSSSGTVSYEQYF.

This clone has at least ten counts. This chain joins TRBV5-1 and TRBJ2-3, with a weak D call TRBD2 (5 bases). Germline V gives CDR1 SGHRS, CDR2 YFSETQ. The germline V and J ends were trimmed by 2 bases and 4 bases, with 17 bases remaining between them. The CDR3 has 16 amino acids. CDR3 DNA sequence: TGCGCCAGCAGCTTTGGGCCCACGGGAAGGGCAGATACGCAGTATTTT. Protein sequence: CASSFGPTGRADTQYF.

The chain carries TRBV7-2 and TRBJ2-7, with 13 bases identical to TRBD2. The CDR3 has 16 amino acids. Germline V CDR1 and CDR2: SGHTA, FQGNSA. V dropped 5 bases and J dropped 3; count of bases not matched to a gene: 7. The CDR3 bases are TGTGCCAGCAGCCCCGAGGGACTAGCGGGATTCTACGAGCAGTACTTC. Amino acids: CASSPEGLAGFYEQYF.

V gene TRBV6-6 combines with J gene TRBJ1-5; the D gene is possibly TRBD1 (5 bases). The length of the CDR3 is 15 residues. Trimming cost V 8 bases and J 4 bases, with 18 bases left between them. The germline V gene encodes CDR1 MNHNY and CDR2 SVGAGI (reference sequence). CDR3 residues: CASRKGTGNNQPQHF. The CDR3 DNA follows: TGTGCCAGCCGAAAAGGGACGGGAAATAATCAGCCCCAGCATTTT.

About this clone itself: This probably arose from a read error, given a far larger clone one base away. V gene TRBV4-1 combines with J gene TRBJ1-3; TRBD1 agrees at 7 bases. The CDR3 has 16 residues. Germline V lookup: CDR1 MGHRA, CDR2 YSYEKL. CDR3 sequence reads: CASSQITTGAGNTMYF. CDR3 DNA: TGCGCCAGCAGCCAAATTACTACAGGGGCTGGAAACACCATGTATTTT.

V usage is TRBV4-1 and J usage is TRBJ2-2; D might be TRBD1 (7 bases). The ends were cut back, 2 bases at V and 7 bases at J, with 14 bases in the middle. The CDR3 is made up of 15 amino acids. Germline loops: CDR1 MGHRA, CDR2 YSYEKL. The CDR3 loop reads CASSQRQGGDGELFF. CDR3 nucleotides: TGCGCCAGCAGCCAACGACAGGGAGGTGACGGGGAGCTGTTTTTT.

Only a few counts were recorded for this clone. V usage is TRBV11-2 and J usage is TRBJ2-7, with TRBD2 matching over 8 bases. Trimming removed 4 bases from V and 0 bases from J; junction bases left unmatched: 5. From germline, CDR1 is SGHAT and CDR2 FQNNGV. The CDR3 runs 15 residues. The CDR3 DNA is TGTGCCAGCAGCTCTATAGCGGGGACCTCCTACGAGCAGTACTTC. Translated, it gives CASSSIAGTSYEQYF. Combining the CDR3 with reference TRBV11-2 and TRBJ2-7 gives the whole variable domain EAGVAQSPRYKIIEKRQSVAFWCNPISGHATLYWYQQILGQGPKLLIQFQNNGVVDDSQLPKDRFSAERLKGVDSTLKIQPAKLEDSAVYLCASSSIAGTSYEQYFGPGTRLTVT.

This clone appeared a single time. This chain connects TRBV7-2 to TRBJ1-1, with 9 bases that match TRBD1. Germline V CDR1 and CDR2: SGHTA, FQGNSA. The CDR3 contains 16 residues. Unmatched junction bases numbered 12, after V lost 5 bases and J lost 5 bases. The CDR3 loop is CASSLTGTGIGTEAFF. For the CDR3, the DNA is TGTGCCAGCAGCCTTACCGGGACAGGGATAGGGACTGAAGCTTTCTTT.

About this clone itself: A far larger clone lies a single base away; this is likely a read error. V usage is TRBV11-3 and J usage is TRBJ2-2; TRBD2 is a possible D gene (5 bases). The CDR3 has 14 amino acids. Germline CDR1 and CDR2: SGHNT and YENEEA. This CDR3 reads CASSLLVNTGELVF. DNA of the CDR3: TGTGCCAGCAGCCTCCTGGTGAACACCGGGGAGCTGGTTTTT. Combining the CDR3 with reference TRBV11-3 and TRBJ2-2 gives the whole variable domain EAGVVQSPRYKIIEKKQPVAFWCNPISGHNTLYWYLQNLGQGPELLIRYENEEAVDDSQLPKDRFSAERLKGVDSTLKIQPAELGDSAVYLCASSLLVNTGELVFGEGSRLTVL.

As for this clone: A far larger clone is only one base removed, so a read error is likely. CDR3 region: CASGLLAKRTSNTEAFF. The CDR3 coding sequence is TGTGCCAGCGGTTTACTTGCTAAACGGACCTCGAACACTGAAGCTTTCTTT. The gene calls are TRBV28 and TRBJ1-1; unclear D gene. This CDR3 is built from 17 residues. Germline-derived CDR1 and CDR2 are MDHEN and SYDVKM.

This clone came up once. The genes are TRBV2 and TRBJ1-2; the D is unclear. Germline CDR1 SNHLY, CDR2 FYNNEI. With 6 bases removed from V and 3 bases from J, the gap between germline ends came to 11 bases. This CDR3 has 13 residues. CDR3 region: CASSDSRDYGYTF. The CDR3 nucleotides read TGTGCCAGCAGCGACTCCCGGGACTATGGCTACACCTTC.

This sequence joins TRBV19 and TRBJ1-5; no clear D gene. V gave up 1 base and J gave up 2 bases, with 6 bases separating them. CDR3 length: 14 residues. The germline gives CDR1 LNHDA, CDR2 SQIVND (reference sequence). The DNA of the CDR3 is TGTGCCAGTAGTATAGGGTTAGGCAATCAGCCCCAGCATTTT. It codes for CASSIGLGNQPQHF.

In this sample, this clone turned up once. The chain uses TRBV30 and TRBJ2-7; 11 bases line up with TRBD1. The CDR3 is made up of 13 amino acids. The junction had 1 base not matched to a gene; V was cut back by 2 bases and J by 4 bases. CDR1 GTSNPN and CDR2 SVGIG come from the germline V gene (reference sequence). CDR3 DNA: TGTGCCTGGAGTAGGGACAGGGGGTACGAGCAGTACTTC. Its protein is CAWSRDRGYEQYF.

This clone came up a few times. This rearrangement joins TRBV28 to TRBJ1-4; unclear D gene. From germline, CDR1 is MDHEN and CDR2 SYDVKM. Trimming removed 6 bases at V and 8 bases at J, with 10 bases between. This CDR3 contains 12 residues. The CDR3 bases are TGTGCCAGCAGGTCTCGTGGAGAAAAACTGTTTTTT. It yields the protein CASRSRGEKLFF.

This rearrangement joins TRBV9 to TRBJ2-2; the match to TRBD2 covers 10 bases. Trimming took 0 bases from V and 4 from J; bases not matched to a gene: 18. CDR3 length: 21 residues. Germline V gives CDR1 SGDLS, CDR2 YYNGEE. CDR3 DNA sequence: TGTGCCAGCAGCGTAGTTCCCCGCCGGTGGGCTAGCGGGAGACTCACCGGGGAGCTGTTTTTT. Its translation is CASSVVPRRWASGRLTGELFF.

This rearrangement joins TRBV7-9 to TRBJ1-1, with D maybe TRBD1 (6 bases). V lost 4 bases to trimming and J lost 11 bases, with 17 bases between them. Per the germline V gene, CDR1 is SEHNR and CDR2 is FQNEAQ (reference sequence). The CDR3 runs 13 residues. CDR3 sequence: CASSSQGTGVAFF. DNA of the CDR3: TGTGCCAGCAGCTCCCAGGGGACCGGAGTTGCTTTCTTT.